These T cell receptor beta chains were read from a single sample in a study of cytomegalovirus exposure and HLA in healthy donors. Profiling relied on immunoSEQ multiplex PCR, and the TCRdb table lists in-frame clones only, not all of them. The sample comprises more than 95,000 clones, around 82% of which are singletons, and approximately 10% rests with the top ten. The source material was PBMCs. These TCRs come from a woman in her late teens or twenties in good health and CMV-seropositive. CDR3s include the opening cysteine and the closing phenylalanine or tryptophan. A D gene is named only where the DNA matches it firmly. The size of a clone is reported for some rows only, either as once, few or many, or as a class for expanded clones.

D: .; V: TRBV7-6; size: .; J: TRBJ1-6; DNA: TGTGCCAGCAGCTTAGGCGGGATATCCTCACCCCTCCACTTT; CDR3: CASSLGGISSPLHF
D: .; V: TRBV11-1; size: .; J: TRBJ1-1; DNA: TGTGCCAGCAGCCAGCTGGAAGGGGTGAACACTGAAGCTTTCTTT; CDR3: CASSQLEGVNTEAFF
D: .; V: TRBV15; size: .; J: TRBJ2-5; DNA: TGTGCCACCAGCAGAGATCCCCTCGGGACAGGGGCTCTAGCGGGAGCTATAAAGACCCAGTACTTC; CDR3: CATSRDPLGTGALAGAIKTQYF
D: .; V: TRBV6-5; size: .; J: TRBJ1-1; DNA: TGTGCCACCTCACGAGTTAAGAACACTGAAGCTTTCTTT; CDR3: CATSRVKNTEAFF
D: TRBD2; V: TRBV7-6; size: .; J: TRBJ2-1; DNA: TGTGCCAGCAGCTTAGAGACAGGACTAGCGAGTCCCTACAATGAGCAGTTCTTC; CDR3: CASSLETGLASPYNEQFF
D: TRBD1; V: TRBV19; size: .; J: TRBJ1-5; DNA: TGTGCCAGTAGTATAGCGCTGGGACAGGGGGGCAATCAGCCCCAGCATTTT; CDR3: CASSIALGQGGNQPQHF
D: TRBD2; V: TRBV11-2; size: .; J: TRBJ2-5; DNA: TGTGCCAGCAGCTTTCCCGGGACTAGTTTTGAAGAGACCCAGTACTTC; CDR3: CASSFPGTSFEETQYF
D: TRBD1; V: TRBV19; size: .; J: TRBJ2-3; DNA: TGTGCCAGTAGTATCCGGACAGGGCAAACAGATACGCAGTATTTT; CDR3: CASSIRTGQTDTQYF
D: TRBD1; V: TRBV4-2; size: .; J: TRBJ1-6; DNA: TGTGCCAGCAGCCAAGAGACAGGGGCGGTTTCACCCCTCCACTTT; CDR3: CASSQETGAVSPLHF
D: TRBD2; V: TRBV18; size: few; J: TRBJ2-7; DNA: TGTGCCAGCTCAGCGGGACTAGCGGGGATCGACGAGCAGTACTTC; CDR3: CASSAGLAGIDEQYF
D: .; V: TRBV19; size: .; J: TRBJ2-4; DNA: TGTGCCAGTAGTATAGGTACTACAGGTAAAAATGGCATTCAGTACTTC; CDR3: CASSIGTTGKNGIQYF
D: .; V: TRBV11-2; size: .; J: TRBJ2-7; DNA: TGTGCCAGCAGCAACCGACCTGGAACTTCCCGGGGAGAGTACGAGCAGTACTTC; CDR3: CASSNRPGTSRGEYEQYF
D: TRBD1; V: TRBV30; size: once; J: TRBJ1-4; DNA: TGTGCCTGGAGTGTACCGGGACAGATCTTAGCAACTAATGAAAAACTGTTTTTT; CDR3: CAWSVPGQILATNEKLFF
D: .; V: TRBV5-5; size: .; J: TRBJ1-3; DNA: TGTGCCAGCAGTTATGTTGACACCATATATTTT; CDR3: CASSYVDTIYF
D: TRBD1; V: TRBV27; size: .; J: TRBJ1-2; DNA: TGTGCCAGCAGTTCACAGGGGTTTCTGCTCTATGGCTACACCTTC; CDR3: CASSSQGFLLYGYTF
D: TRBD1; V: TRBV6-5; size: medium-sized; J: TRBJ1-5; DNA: TGTGCCAGCAGTCCGGACAGGCCATCCAATCAGCCCCAGCATTTT; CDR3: CASSPDRPSNQPQHF
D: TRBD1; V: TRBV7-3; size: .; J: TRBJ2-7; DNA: TGTGCCAGCAGCTCCACCGGGACAGGCTACGAGCAGTACTTC; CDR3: CASSSTGTGYEQYF
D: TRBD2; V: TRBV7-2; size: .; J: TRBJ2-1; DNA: TGTGCCAGCAGTTCGACTAGCGGAAACTACAATGAGCAGTTCTTC; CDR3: CASSSTSGNYNEQFF
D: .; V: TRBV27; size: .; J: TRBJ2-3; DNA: TGTGCCAGCAGTTTGAGGGAGAAAGATACGCAGTATTTT; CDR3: CASSLREKDTQYF
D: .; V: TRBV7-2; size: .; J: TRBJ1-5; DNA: TGTGCCAGCAGTGTTGTTGGACACCTCGTTTATAGCAATCAGCCCCAGCATTTT; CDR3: CASSVVGHLVYSNQPQHF
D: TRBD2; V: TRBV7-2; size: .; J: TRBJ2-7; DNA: TGTGCCAGCAGCTCTCAAGCGGGGACTTCCTACGAGCAGTACTTC; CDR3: CASSSQAGTSYEQYF
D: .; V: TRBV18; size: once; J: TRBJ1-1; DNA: TGTGCCAGCTCAGCGAACGGGAAGGCGTTTGAAGCTTTCTTT; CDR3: CASSANGKAFEAFF
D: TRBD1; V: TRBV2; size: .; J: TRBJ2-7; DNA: TGTGCCAGCAGCGGCGTAGGGACAGGGTTCCCCTACGAGCAGTACTTC; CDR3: CASSGVGTGFPYEQYF
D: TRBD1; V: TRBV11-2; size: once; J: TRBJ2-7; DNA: TGTGCCAGCAGCTGGGGACAGGACGAGCAGTACTTC; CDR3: CASSWGQDEQYF
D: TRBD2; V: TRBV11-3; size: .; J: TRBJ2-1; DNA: TGTGCCAGCAGCTTAGCAGCAGCGGGGGGGCCCGACAATGAGCAGTTCTTC; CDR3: CASSLAAAGGPDNEQFF
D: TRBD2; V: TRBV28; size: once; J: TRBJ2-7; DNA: TGTGCCATCGGAGCCCGCGGGAGAAGCTACGAGCAGTACTTC; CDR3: CAIGARGRSYEQYF
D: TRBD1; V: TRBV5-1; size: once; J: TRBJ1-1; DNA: TGCGCCAGCAGCTTGGGACAGGGGGGAACTGAAGCTTTCTTT; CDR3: CASSLGQGGTEAFF
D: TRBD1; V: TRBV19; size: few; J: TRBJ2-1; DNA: TGTGCCAGTAGTATTAACAGGGGGGCCTACAATGAGCAGTTCTTC; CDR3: CASSINRGAYNEQFF
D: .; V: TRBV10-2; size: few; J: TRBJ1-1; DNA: TGCGCCAGCAGTGAGAGGGGGAACACTGAAGCTTTCTTT; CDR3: CASSERGNTEAFF
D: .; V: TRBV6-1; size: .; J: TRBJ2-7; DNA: TGTGCCAGCAGTGCTCACACGAAGATCGAGCAGTACTTC; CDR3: CASSAHTKIEQYF
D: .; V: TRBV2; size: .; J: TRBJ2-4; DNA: TGTGCCAGCAGTGAGCTGGGGGGAGCCAAAAACATTCAGTACTTC; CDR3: CASSELGGAKNIQYF